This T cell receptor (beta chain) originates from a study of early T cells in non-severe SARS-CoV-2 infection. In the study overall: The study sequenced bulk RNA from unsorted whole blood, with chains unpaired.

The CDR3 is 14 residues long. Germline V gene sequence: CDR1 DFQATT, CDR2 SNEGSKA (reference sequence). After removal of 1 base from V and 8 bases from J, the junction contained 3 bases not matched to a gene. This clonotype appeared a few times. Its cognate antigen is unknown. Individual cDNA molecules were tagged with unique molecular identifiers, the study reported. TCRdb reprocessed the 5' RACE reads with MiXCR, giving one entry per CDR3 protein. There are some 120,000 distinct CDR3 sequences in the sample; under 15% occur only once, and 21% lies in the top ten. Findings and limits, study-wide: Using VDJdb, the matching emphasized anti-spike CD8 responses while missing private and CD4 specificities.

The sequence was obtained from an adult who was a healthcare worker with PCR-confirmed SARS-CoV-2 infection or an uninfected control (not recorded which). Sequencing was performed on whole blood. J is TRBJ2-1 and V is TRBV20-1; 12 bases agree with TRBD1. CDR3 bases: TGCAGTGCTAGAGTAGGGACAGGGGGCTATGAGCAGTTCTTC. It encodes CSARVGTGGYEQFF.